Each of the 28 T cell receptor beta chains below was sequenced from the same sample in a study of T cell clonality in common variable immunodeficiency. Libraries were prepared by immunoSEQ multiplex PCR; TCRdb keeps only in-frame clonotypes and omits some of them. In total the sample includes about 52,000 clones, none of them seen once. Sequencing used peripheral blood mononuclear cells. These receptors came from a person aged 18 to 75 in good health.

In this sample, this clone turned up many times. The read finishes 3 residues shy of the CDR3 end, and the germline J gene is used to complete it. The genes are TRBV6-1 and TRBJ2-2, with TRBD1 matching 7 bases. The CDR3 sequence is 15 residues long. The trim removed 3 bases at V and 2 bases at J, leaving 3 bases unmatched. Germline V lookup: CDR1 MNHNS, CDR2 SASEGT. Partial CDR3 DNA: TGTGCCAGCAGTGAGGGACAGCGAAACACCGGGGAG. It specifies CASSEGQRNTGE. The full CDR3 sequence reads CASSEGQRNTGELFF.

This clone was counted at least ten times. From the germline J gene comes the end of the CDR3, since the read stops 3 residues before it. The chain combines TRBV19 with TRBJ2-7; 9 nucleotides match TRBD2. CDR3 size: 16 residues. The germline CDR1 and CDR2 sequences are LNHDA and SQIVND (reference sequence). The V and J ends lost 4 bases and 6 bases, in that order; junction bases with no gene match: 13. The CDR3 loop reads CASSTSQGREGLEQYF. CDR3 DNA, as far as it was read: TGTGCCAGTAGTACCTCGCAGGGGCGGGAGGGCCTCGAG.

This clone was counted only a few times. The CDR3 goes on 3 residues after the read ends, and that part is filled in from the germline J gene. The J gene is TRBJ2-7, the V gene TRBV19, with D perhaps matching TRBD1 (6 bases). V dropped 4 bases and J dropped 3 bases, with 16 bases sitting between them. The V gene's germline CDR1 is LNHDA and CDR2 SQIVND (reference sequence). There are 15 residues in the CDR3. CDR3 region: CASSTLQGVGYEQYF. CDR3 DNA (partial): TGTGCCAGTAGTACTCTACAGGGAGTGGGCTACGAG. The full variable domain, with the rest looked up from reference TRBV19 and TRBJ2-7, is DGGITQSPKYLFRKEGQNVTLSCEQNLNHDAMYWYRQDPGQGLRLIYYSQIVNDFQKGDIAEGYSVSREKKESFPLTVTSAQKNPTAFYLCASSTLQGVGYEQYFGPGTRLTVT.

This clone was detected ten times or more. The read gets to within 3 residues of the CDR3 end, and the germline J gene fills in the rest. The chain employs TRBV11-3 and TRBJ2-2; 7 positions agree with TRBD2. CDR3 length: 14 residues. CDR1 is SGHNT and CDR2 is YENEEA in the germline V gene. J lost 3 bases, V lost 5 bases, and 3 bases had no gene match. The CDR3 sequence is CASSPLAYTGELFF. The sequenced CDR3 bases are TGTGCCAGCAGCCCACTAGCGTACACCGGGGAG.

In its sample, this clone was seen many times. Sequencing ends 3 residues short of the CDR3 end; the germline J gene provides the rest. This chain joins TRBV5-1 and TRBJ2-7, with a tentative D call TRBD2 (6 bases). The germline gives CDR1 SGHRS, CDR2 YFSETQ. CDR3 length equals 14 residues. The ends were cut back, 4 bases at V and 3 bases at J, with 14 bases in the middle. Partial CDR3 DNA: TGCGCCAGCAGCAATGGTCCGGGGGTCTACGAG. Protein: CASSNGPGVYE. The full CDR3 sequence reads CASSNGPGVYEQYF.

This clone was counted at least ten times. The observed sequence ends 3 residues before the CDR3 terminus, with the missing tail filled in from the germline J gene. The genes are TRBV29-1 and TRBJ2-2, with 9 bases matching TRBD1. This CDR3 has 14 residues. V shed 4 bases, J shed 4 bases, and the junction held 4 bases outside the gene matches. The germline gives CDR1 SQVTM, CDR2 ANQGSEA. The CDR3 bases that were read are TGCAGCGTTGGGACAGGGGCGGGCACCGGGGAG. This codes for CSVGTGAGTGE. Given in full, the CDR3 is CSVGTGAGTGELFF.

This clone has just a few counts. A much larger clonotype is one base distant, so this may be a read error. The read terminates 3 residues ahead of where the CDR3 ends, so the germline J gene completes it. Other DNA sequences in the same sample also yield this CDR3. This chain connects TRBV7-9 to TRBJ1-1; D ambiguous. The CDR3 is 13 residues long. V lost 2 bases and J 1 base, leaving 5 bases between the germline ends. Germline V gene lookup returns CDR1 SEHNR and CDR2 FQNEAQ (reference sequence). CDR3 bases read: TGTGCCAGCAGCTTAACGGGGAACACTGAA. Translation: CASSLTGNTE. The whole CDR3 region reads CASSLTGNTEAFF.

In this sample, this clone turned up a few times. The missing CDR3 end, 3 residues past where the read stops, is filled in from the germline J gene. This sequence joins TRBV2 and TRBJ1-2, with D maybe TRBD1 (5 bases). This CDR3 spans 13 amino acids. Germline V lookup: CDR1 SNHLY, CDR2 FYNNEI. The chain's CDR3 is CATAAPRNYGYTF. The covered CDR3 bases are TGTGCGACAGCAGCCCCTCGCAACTATGGC.

This clone showed up just a few times. The read terminates 3 residues ahead of where the CDR3 ends, so the germline J gene completes it. J is TRBJ2-3 and V is TRBV7-8; 9 bases line up with TRBD1. This CDR3 region has 16 residues. CDR1 SGHVS and CDR2 FQNEAQ come from the germline V gene. The covered CDR3 bases are TGTGCCAGCAGTTGGGGACAGGGTCGGGGACAAGAGACG. This sequence encodes CASSWGQGRGQET. The entire CDR3 protein reads CASSWGQGRGQETQYF.

This clone was detected many times. The read finishes 3 residues shy of the CDR3 end, and the germline J gene is used to complete it. This chain links TRBV6-2 or TRBV6-3 with TRBJ2-3; TRBD2 aligns across 14 bases. The CDR3 contains 17 residues. The V gene's germline CDR1 is MNHEY and CDR2 SVGEGT. This CDR3 is CASSYSRTSGRRETQYF. The part of the CDR3 DNA that was read is TGTGCCAGCAGTTACTCCAGGACTAGCGGGAGGAGAGAGACG.

This clone came up a few times. The read falls 3 residues short of the CDR3 end, and the missing part is taken from the germline J gene. The rearrangement links TRBV5-1 to TRBJ2-5, with 7 bases identical to TRBD2. CDR1 is SGHRS and CDR2 is YFSETQ in the germline V gene. V lost 2 bases, J lost 1 base, and 8 bases stayed unmatched. CDR3 length: 16 amino acids. The CDR3 loop is CASSLPPASGQETQYF. The covered CDR3 bases are TGCGCCAGCAGCTTACCCCCGGCTAGCGGCCAAGAGACC.

This clone was found many times. The sequenced part of the CDR3 DNA is TGTGCCAGCAGCCGGACAGTTAACACCGGGGAG. Encoded protein: CASSRTVNTGE. The full CDR3 is CASSRTVNTGELFF. The gene calls are TRBV7-2 and TRBJ2-2, with TRBD1 as a possible D gene (6 bases). The read ends 3 residues shy of where the CDR3 ends; the end is completed using the germline J gene. This CDR3 region has 14 residues. V shed 5 bases and J shed 2 bases, with 9 bases lying between them. The germline V gene encodes CDR1 SGHTA and CDR2 FQGNSA.

This clone was recorded at least ten times. The CDR3 end is not reached by the read, which stops 3 residues before it; the germline J gene fills it in. The rearrangement links TRBV5-4 to TRBJ2-5, with unresolved D. Trimming shortened V by 3 bases and J by 3 bases, and 12 bases separated the two germline ends. Germline lookup yields CDR1 SGHNT and CDR2 YYREEE (reference sequence). The CDR3 consists of 14 residues. The DNA read from the CDR3 is TGTGCCAGCAGCTCCCCCCAGAGTAAAGAGACC. The encoded protein is CASSSPQSKET. The full CDR3 protein reads CASSSPQSKETQYF.

The table lists this clone with many counts. CDR3 bases read: TGCAGCGTTGTAACCGCGGGGTATGGC. This sequence encodes CSVVTAGYG. The CDR3 as a whole reads CSVVTAGYGYTF. This chain joins TRBV29-1 and TRBJ1-2; D remains unclear. The CDR3 end lies 3 residues beyond the end of the read and is filled in from the germline J gene. With 4 bases removed from V and 5 bases from J, the gap between germline ends came to 11 bases. The CDR3 has 12 residues. Per the germline V gene, CDR1 is SQVTM and CDR2 is ANQGSEA.

This clone was counted only a few times. CDR3 bases read: TGTGCCAGCCACCCGGGGGTGGGTGAAAAG. This codes for CASHPGVGEK. The complete CDR3 protein is CASHPGVGEKLFF. The rearrangement links TRBV18 to TRBJ2-2; a weak D match, TRBD2 (6 bases). The read stops 3 residues short of the end of the CDR3; the missing end is completed from the germline J gene. The CDR3 extends over 13 amino acids. The germline CDR1 and CDR2 sequences are KGHSH and LQKENI.

At least ten counts were recorded for this clone. The read is 3 residues too short to cover the CDR3 end, so that end is filled in from the germline J gene. The V and J genes are TRBV19 and TRBJ2-2; 8 bases are a match to TRBD2. The CDR3 has 15 amino acids. The junction had 4 bases not matched to a gene; V was cut back by 5 bases and J by 2 bases. Germline V gene sequence: CDR1 LNHDA, CDR2 SQIVND (reference sequence). The CDR3 bases that were read are TGTGCCAGTAGTCGTAGCGGGATTAACACCGGGGAG. It is translated as CASSRSGINTGE. The CDR3 reads in full as CASSRSGINTGELFF.

Comments on this clone: Mismatch with germline at one junction end may stem from a read error. Sequencing ends 3 residues short of the CDR3 end; the germline J gene provides the rest. This rearrangement joins TRBV20-1 to TRBJ2-7, with TRBD1 identical over 12 bases. The germline V gene encodes CDR1 DFQATT and CDR2 SNEGSKA (reference sequence). This CDR3 contains 14 residues. CDR3 DNA, as far as it was read: TGCAGTGCTGGTGGGACAGGGGGCTCCCACGAG. It translates to CSAGGTGGSHE. The full CDR3 protein reads CSAGGTGGSHEQYF.

In this sample, this clone turned up many times. With the read ending 3 residues before the CDR3 end, the germline J gene is used to fill in that end. The V and J genes are TRBV10-3 and TRBJ2-5; TRBD1 matches at 8 bases. The germline V gene encodes CDR1 ENHRY and CDR2 SYGVKD. The CDR3 sequence is 16 residues long. V lost 4 bases, J lost 2 bases, and 9 bases stayed unmatched. Incomplete CDR3 DNA: TGTGCCATCAGTGGGGTAACAGGGGGGACACAAGAGACC. It encodes CAISGVTGGTQET. The whole CDR3 protein reads CAISGVTGGTQETQYF.

There are a few counts of this clone. The CDR3 end lies 3 residues beyond the end of the read and is filled in from the germline J gene. The gene calls are TRBV19 and TRBJ1-1; no clear D. The CDR3 totals 12 residues. V lost 5 bases, J lost 4 bases, and 8 bases lay in between. Looked up from germline, CDR1 is LNHDA and CDR2 is SQIVND (reference sequence). CDR3 DNA, as far as it was read: TGTGCCAGTAGTCCTAGATTCACTGAA. It is translated as CASSPRFTE. The full-length CDR3 reads as CASSPRFTEAFF.

This clone was seen at least ten times. The CDR3 goes on 3 residues after the read ends, and that part is filled in from the germline J gene. V and J are TRBV19 and TRBJ1-4; the match to TRBD1 covers 8 bases. This CDR3 has 15 amino acids. Trimming took 3 bases from V and 7 from J; bases not matched to a gene: 7. Germline lookup yields CDR1 LNHDA and CDR2 SQIVND (reference sequence). CDR3 residues: CASSMIDRGGEKLFF. CDR3 bases read: TGTGCCAGTAGTATGATTGACAGGGGTGGTGAAAAA.

This clone was counted at least ten times. The read gets to within 3 residues of the CDR3 end, and the germline J gene fills in the rest. This chain links TRBV4-2 with TRBJ2-7, with 9 bases that match TRBD2. This CDR3 spans 16 amino acids. Germline V CDR1 and CDR2: LGHNA, YNFKEQ. V lost 0 bases and J lost 1; bases outside the gene matches: 4. CDR3 residues: CASSQELAGLSYEQYF. The part of the CDR3 DNA that was read is TGTGCCAGCAGCCAAGAACTAGCGGGCCTTTCCTACGAG.

Ten or more counts support this clone. The read finishes 3 residues shy of the CDR3 end, and the germline J gene is used to complete it. The chain joins TRBV7-2 to TRBJ2-7, with 7 positions matching TRBD2. The J segment lost 3 bases and the V segment lost 1 base, leaving 3 bases of the junction unmatched. The CDR3 is made up of 14 amino acids. Germline V lookup: CDR1 SGHTA, CDR2 FQGNSA. The sequenced part of the CDR3 DNA is TGTGCCAGCAGCTTAGGGGGGGGAAACTACGAG. This encodes CASSLGGGNYE. The full CDR3 is CASSLGGGNYEQYF.

This clone has just a few counts. The CDR3 extends 3 residues past the end of the read, so its final part is completed from the germline J gene. This chain joins TRBV10-3 and TRBJ2-7, with TRBD1 as a possible D gene (6 bases). The CDR3 totals 14 residues. The germline V and J ends were trimmed by 6 bases and 5 bases, with 17 bases remaining between them. Germline-derived CDR1 and CDR2 are ENHRY and SYGVKD. Here the CDR3 reads CAISSGASKDEQYF. The CDR3 DNA, read in part, is TGTGCCATCAGCTCAGGGGCCTCCAAGGACGAG.

This clone was observed at least ten times. The read is 3 residues too short to cover the CDR3 end, so that end is filled in from the germline J gene. The V and J genes are TRBV30 and TRBJ1-2; D is unresolved. This CDR3 region has 15 residues. Germline V CDR1 and CDR2: GTSNPN, SVGIG (reference sequence). The CDR3 reads CAWSVGLAGGSWYTF. Incomplete CDR3 DNA: TGTGCCTGGAGTGTAGGGCTAGCGGGAGGATCATGG.

This clone turned up a few times. The read terminates 3 residues before the CDR3 end, so the remaining end is supplied by the germline J gene. The chain is built from TRBV29-1 and TRBJ2-3; 12 nucleotides align to TRBD2. V was pared by 2 bases and J by 4 bases, with 4 bases of the junction left unmatched. This CDR3 has 15 residues. The germline V gene encodes CDR1 SQVTM and CDR2 ANQGSEA. The CDR3 here is CSVELAGGGPDTQYF. The CDR3 bases that were read are TGCAGCGTTGAACTAGCGGGAGGGGGGCCAGATACG.

In its sample, this clone was seen many times. The observed sequence ends 3 residues before the CDR3 terminus, with the missing tail filled in from the germline J gene. This chain uses TRBV30 with TRBJ2-4; 11 bases are a match to TRBD2. The CDR3 runs to 16 residues. V lost 0 bases and J lost 0; bases outside the gene matches: 1. Germline V lookup: CDR1 GTSNPN, CDR2 SVGIG (reference sequence). The CDR3 here is CAWSVGLAGAKNIQYF. The part of the CDR3 DNA that was read is TGTGCCTGGAGTGTAGGACTAGCGGGAGCCAAAAACATT.

This clone turned up a few times. Read sequence stops 3 residues before the CDR3 end, and the germline J gene provides the missing end. This rearrangement joins TRBV5-3 to TRBJ1-2, with D tentatively TRBD1 (6 bases). TRBV5-3 is sorted into the ORF group, with uncertain function. The CDR3 is made up of 16 amino acids. The CDR3 here is CARSLEQGIVERGYTF. The covered CDR3 bases are TGTGCCAGAAGCTTGGAACAGGGAATTGTTGAGCGGGGC.

This clone was detected many times. Sequencing ends 3 residues short of the CDR3 end; the germline J gene provides the rest. The chain joins TRBV13 to TRBJ2-3; 12 bases match TRBD2. CDR3 length: 17 amino acids. Germline loops: CDR1 PRHDT, CDR2 FYEKMQ (reference sequence). V trimming: 5 bases; J trimming: 2 bases; junction bases outside the gene matches: 8. CDR3 residues: CASSQSGLAGTTDTQYF. The CDR3 DNA, read in part, is TGTGCCAGCAGCCAATCAGGACTAGCGGGAACCACAGATACG.